The 30 T cell receptor beta chains in this list originate from one sample, sequenced in a study of vaccination effects on CD4 cells after COVID-19. TCRdb keeps only in-frame clones here, not all; method: immunoSEQ multiplex PCR. The table records more than 20,000 clones, around 74% of them present only once. Antigen-specific CD4+ T cells expanded by the ViraFEST assay with viral peptide pools were then sequenced. Researchers isolated CD4+ T cells once approximately 10 days of culture had elapsed. The vaccine recipients had no prior SARS-CoV-2 infection, with negative nucleocapsid antibodies. Antigens of these TCRs are unknown. The specimen was CD4+ T cells from PBMCs cultured with SARS-CoV-2 spike peptides, collected before COVID-19 vaccination. The source is a human donor who received a COVID-19 vaccine.

The table lists this clone with a few counts. This chain links TRBV6-2 or TRBV6-3 with TRBJ1-1, with D maybe TRBD1 (5 bases). V was shortened by 6 bases and J by 0 bases, with 23 bases between the two germline ends. CDR3 size: 18 residues. Germline V gives CDR1 MNHEY, CDR2 SVGEGT. This CDR3 reads CASSLKGRGSRMNTEAFF. CDR3 coding DNA: TGTGCCAGCAGCCTAAAAGGGAGGGGAAGTCGGATGAACACTGAAGCTTTCTTT.

This clone was picked up one time. The V call is TRBV14, the J call TRBJ1-1; a possible D gene is TRBD1 (6 bases). The CDR3 consists of 13 residues. Trimming took 6 bases from V and 0 from J, leaving 8 bases between them. The germline V gene has CDR1 SGHDN and CDR2 FVKESK. CDR3 sequence reads: CASSGQMNTEAFF. CDR3 in DNA: TGTGCCAGCAGTGGACAGATGAACACTGAAGCTTTCTTT.

The rearrangement joins TRBV12-3 or TRBV12-4 to TRBJ1-2, with D unresolved. V lost 1 base to trimming and J lost 6 bases, with 9 bases between them. The length of the CDR3 is 13 residues. The CDR3 region is CASSLESRHGYTF. In DNA form, the CDR3 reads TGTGCCAGCAGTTTAGAAAGCAGGCATGGCTACACCTTC.

The J gene is TRBJ1-2, the V gene TRBV11-2; D perhaps matches TRBD1 (6 bases). V was clipped by 1 base and J by 7 bases, with 22 bases between them. CDR3 size: 17 residues. Per germline, CDR1 SGHAT and CDR2 FQNNGV. The CDR3 spells CASSLVAGGREWGGYTF. The CDR3 coding sequence is TGTGCCAGCAGCTTAGTGGCTGGGGGCCGGGAGTGGGGTGGCTACACCTTC. The whole variable domain, remainder taken from reference TRBV11-2 and TRBJ1-2, is EAGVAQSPRYKIIEKRQSVAFWCNPISGHATLYWYQQILGQGPKLLIQFQNNGVVDDSQLPKDRFSAERLKGVDSTLKIQPAKLEDSAVYLCASSLVAGGREWGGYTFGSGTRLTVV.

This sequence joins TRBV6-5 and TRBJ1-2; 7 bases align to TRBD1. This CDR3 is built from 12 residues. The junction had 3 bases not matched to a gene; V was cut back by 5 bases and J by 6 bases. Germline V gene lookup returns CDR1 MNHEY and CDR2 SVGAGI. CDR3 bases: TGTGCCAGCAGTCTAGGGACAGATGGCTACACCTTC. Its protein product is CASSLGTDGYTF.

The chain employs TRBV29-1 and TRBJ1-3; no definite D call. Trimming pared 4 bases from V and 3 bases from J, leaving 7 bases between. This CDR3 has 12 residues. The germline CDR1 and CDR2 sequences are SQVTM and ANQGSEA. CDR3 region: CSVVALGNTIYF. For the CDR3, the DNA is TGCAGCGTTGTTGCGCTTGGAAACACCATATATTTT.

This clone appeared once. This chain links TRBV27 with TRBJ2-7, with a tentative D call TRBD1 (5 bases). This CDR3 comprises 14 residues. CDR1 is MNHEY, CDR2 SMNVEV, per germline (reference sequence). Deletions cut 4 bases from V and 1 base from J, with 11 bases between. The CDR3, as DNA: TGTGCCAGCAGTTCTGTCCAGGGATCCTACGAGCAGTACTTC. This translates into CASSSVQGSYEQYF.

V and J are TRBV3-1 (or the pseudogene TRBV3-2) and TRBJ1-4, with D tentatively TRBD1 (5 bases). The CDR3 totals 14 residues. Germline CDR1 is LGHDT and CDR2 is YNNKEL (reference sequence). V was trimmed by 2 bases and J by 7 bases, leaving 11 bases between them. The CDR3 sequence: CASSQPGRGEKLFF. The CDR3 DNA reads TGTGCCAGCAGCCAACCGGGTAGGGGTGAAAAACTGTTTTTT.

This chain links TRBV11-2 with TRBJ2-7, with D unresolved. V was clipped by 0 bases and J by 7 bases, with 10 bases between them. The V gene's germline CDR1 is SGHAT and CDR2 FQNNGV. The CDR3 contains 13 residues. The CDR3 loop reads CASSLDRVREQYF. The CDR3, as DNA: TGTGCCAGCAGCTTAGATCGGGTGAGGGAGCAGTACTTC.

V is TRBV6-5 and J is TRBJ1-4; D may be TRBD1 (6 bases). V was clipped by 2 bases and J by 6 bases, with 13 bases between them. The V gene's germline CDR1 is MNHEY and CDR2 SVGAGI. This CDR3 has 15 residues. In nucleotides, the CDR3 is TGTGCCAGCAGTTACCCTGGAAACAGGGATGAAAAACTGTTTTTT. As protein: CASSYPGNRDEKLFF.

The chain carries TRBV6-2 or TRBV6-3 and TRBJ2-1, with 8 nucleotides matching TRBD2. The germline V gene encodes CDR1 MNHEY and CDR2 SVGEGT. The CDR3 consists of 15 residues. V was pared by 2 bases and J by 5 bases, with 5 bases of the junction left unmatched. The DNA for the CDR3 is TGTGCCAGCAGTTACCGGGGGGGCCTGAACAATGAGCAGTTCTTC. It encodes CASSYRGGLNNEQFF.

The chain combines TRBV19 with TRBJ2-1, with TRBD2 matching over 12 bases. J lost 3 bases, V lost 3 bases, and 9 bases had no gene match. The CDR3 covers 18 residues. Germline assignment: CDR1 LNHDA and CDR2 SQIVND (reference sequence). The CDR3 nucleotides read TGTGCCAGTAGTATCTCGTTGACTAGCGGGGGCCTCTACAATGAGCAGTTCTTC. Protein: CASSISLTSGGLYNEQFF.

The J gene is TRBJ2-1, the V gene TRBV19; no clear D. V lost 7 bases and J 0 bases, leaving 16 bases between the germline ends. Germline V gene sequence: CDR1 LNHDA, CDR2 SQIVND (reference sequence). This CDR3 is 16 amino acids long. The CDR3 region is CASTQRGPSSYNEQFF. In DNA form, the CDR3 reads TGTGCCAGTACCCAGAGAGGTCCCAGCTCCTACAATGAGCAGTTCTTC.

The J gene is TRBJ2-1, the V gene TRBV3-1 (or the pseudogene TRBV3-2); possibly TRBD2 for D (5 bases). Germline lookup yields CDR1 LGHDT and CDR2 YNNKEL (reference sequence). The CDR3 covers 14 residues. The V end was cut by 2 bases, the J end by 9 bases, with 14 bases between. The CDR3 sequence: CASSQTLAGSEQFF. As DNA, the CDR3 is TGTGCCAGCAGCCAAACCCTTGCGGGTAGTGAGCAGTTCTTC.

The rearrangement joins TRBV19 to TRBJ2-3; D tentatively reads TRBD1 or TRBD2 (6 bases each). The germline gives CDR1 LNHDA, CDR2 SQIVND (reference sequence). The CDR3 spans 15 residues. Trimming took 8 bases from V and 1 from J, leaving 16 bases between them. The CDR3 protein is CASRLEDSRTDTQYF. In DNA, the CDR3 is TGTGCCAGTCGACTAGAGGACAGTCGCACAGATACGCAGTATTTT.

The CDR3 bases are TGTGCCAGCAGCTCGATGGGGAGCTCTGGAAACACCATATATTTT. Translation: CASSSMGSSGNTIYF. V gene TRBV5-4 combines with J gene TRBJ1-3; D ambiguous. Germline assignment: CDR1 SGHNT and CDR2 YYREEE (reference sequence). Trimming removed 3 bases at V and 0 bases at J, with 10 bases between. This CDR3 is 15 amino acids long.

The J gene is TRBJ1-1, the V gene TRBV10-1; no firm D call. This CDR3 spans 17 amino acids. V lost 1 base, J lost 3 bases, and 18 bases lay in between. Germline assignment: CDR1 WNHNN and CDR2 SYGVQD (reference sequence). The CDR3, as DNA: TGCGCCAGCAGTGAGTTAGCGAGCGCAGAATTGTACACTGAAGCTTTCTTT. Protein product: CASSELASAELYTEAFF.

The genes are TRBV10-3 and TRBJ1-2; TRBD1 matches 9 bases. Per the germline V gene, CDR1 is ENHRY and CDR2 is SYGVKD. The CDR3 covers 14 residues. V shed 6 bases and J 2 bases; nucleotides not matched to a gene: 4. In DNA, the CDR3 is TGTGCCATCAGGACAGGGGGTTCCAACTATGGCTACACCTTC. Translating it yields CAIRTGGSNYGYTF.

The chain recombines TRBV27 with TRBJ1-1, with D tentatively TRBD1 (5 bases). In germline, CDR1 is MNHEY, CDR2 SMNVEV (reference sequence). V shed 3 bases and J shed 1 base, with 9 bases lying between them. This CDR3 spans 14 amino acids. The CDR3 DNA is TGTGCCAGCAGTTTTAAGGGGCAGAACACTGAAGCTTTCTTT. This sequence encodes CASSFKGQNTEAFF.

The chain's CDR3 is CASSLSLGSNQPQHF. The DNA of the CDR3 is TGTGCCAGCAGTTTATCTTTGGGCAGCAATCAGCCCCAGCATTTT. This chain uses TRBV27 with TRBJ1-5, with D unresolved. Per germline, CDR1 MNHEY and CDR2 SMNVEV (reference sequence). This CDR3 is built from 15 residues. The ends were cut back, 0 bases at V and 1 base at J, with 7 bases in the middle.

The chain is built from TRBV28 and TRBJ1-1, with TRBD1 identical over 9 bases. V gave up 6 bases and J gave up 4 bases; unmatched junction bases: 6. The CDR3 runs to 14 residues. Germline V lookup: CDR1 MDHEN, CDR2 SYDVKM. CDR3 in amino acids: CASRGDRVITEAFF. The CDR3 coding sequence is TGTGCCAGCAGGGGGGACAGGGTAATCACTGAAGCTTTCTTT.

This sequence joins TRBV25-1 and TRBJ2-3; no firm D call. The V and J ends lost 5 bases and 2 bases respectively, with 11 bases between them. Per the germline V gene, CDR1 is MGHDK and CDR2 is SYGVNS. CDR3 length: 14 residues. CDR3 coding DNA: TGTGCCAGCAGTTTCGGACCACACACAGATACGCAGTATTTT. Protein product: CASSFGPHTDTQYF.

This clone was seen more than once but under ten times. The CDR3 region is CASEDGAGSGNTIYF. DNA of the CDR3: TGTGCCAGCGAAGATGGGGCTGGTTCGGGAAACACCATATATTTT. The chain has TRBV9 and TRBJ1-3; D perhaps matches TRBD1 (5 bases). The CDR3 spans 15 residues. The V gene lost 7 bases and the J gene lost 4 bases, with 18 bases spanning the gap. Per germline, CDR1 SGDLS and CDR2 YYNGEE.

The table lists this clone with a few counts. The chain employs TRBV5-1 and TRBJ2-1; possibly TRBD1 for D (5 bases). Germline V lookup: CDR1 SGHRS, CDR2 YFSETQ. CDR3 length: 15 residues. V was pared by 1 base and J by 6 bases, with 14 bases between. The DNA of the CDR3 is TGCGCCAGCAGCTTGTCAATTACCCAGGGCAATGAGCAGTTCTTC. Its translation is CASSLSITQGNEQFF.

This clone turned up a few times. V and J are TRBV6-5 and TRBJ2-7, with D maybe TRBD2 (5 bases). Germline-derived CDR1 and CDR2 are MNHEY and SVGAGI. The CDR3 sequence is 15 residues long. V shed 6 bases and J shed 0 bases, with 15 bases lying between them. DNA of the CDR3: TGTGCCAGCAGGGAGGTCCCAAATTACTCCTACGAGCAGTACTTC. This gives the protein CASREVPNYSYEQYF.

The genes are TRBV5-5 and TRBJ2-5, with 12 bases matching TRBD2. V lost 5 bases to trimming and J lost 2 bases; unmatched junction nucleotides: 7. CDR1 is SGHKS, CDR2 YYEKEE, per germline (reference sequence). The CDR3 totals 16 residues. CDR3 bases: TGTGCCAGCAGTTCTAGACTAGCGGGAGAACAAGAGACCCAGTACTTC. Translating it yields CASSSRLAGEQETQYF.

The chain combines TRBV4-1 with TRBJ1-1; 7 bases are a match to TRBD1. The CDR3 has 14 residues. Trimming removed 4 bases from V and 5 bases from J; junction bases left unmatched: 7. Germline values: CDR1 MGHRA, CDR2 YSYEKL. The CDR3 region has the DNA TGCGCCAGCAGCCCAGGGACAGTCGATACTGAAGCTTTCTTT. It codes for CASSPGTVDTEAFF.

This chain links TRBV15 with TRBJ1-2; D is possibly TRBD1 (6 bases). Trimming stripped 0 bases from V and 2 bases from J, with 13 bases between. The CDR3 covers 16 residues. Germline V gives CDR1 LNHNV, CDR2 YYDKDF (reference sequence). CDR3 loop: CATSRDTGWSNYGYTF. The CDR3 DNA sequence: TGTGCCACCAGCAGAGATACAGGGTGGTCCAACTATGGCTACACCTTC.

This sequence joins TRBV27 and TRBJ1-2, with D tentatively TRBD1 (5 bases). The CDR3 runs to 13 residues. Trimming pared 3 bases from V and 7 bases from J, leaving 12 bases between. In germline, CDR1 is MNHEY, CDR2 SMNVEV (reference sequence). The CDR3 nucleotides read TGTGCCAGCAGTTTCCTTGTCGGGGGTGGCTACACCTTC. Encoded protein: CASSFLVGGGYTF.

This clone turned up a few times. The chain recombines TRBV10-1 with TRBJ1-3; D is ambiguous. Trimming left V 8 bases short and J 0 bases short, with 5 bases between. The germline V gene encodes CDR1 WNHNN and CDR2 SYGVQD (reference sequence). The CDR3 contains 12 residues. CDR3 in DNA: TGCGCCAGCGGGAACTCTGGAAACACCATATATTTT. Its protein is CASGNSGNTIYF.